This T cell receptor beta chain is from a study of TIL therapy for anti-PD-1-resistant metastatic lung cancer (dated by TCRdb to the early 2020s). Regarding the study in general: Tumors were harvested prior to any PD-1/PD-L1 blockade, after which nivolumab was administered to patients, and lymphodepletion, expanded TIL infusion and IL-2 were given to patients who progressed. Enrolled patients had a median age of around 51 years (range about 38-75) and a median tumor PD-L1 proportion score of around 6%. Most of the cohort had lung adenocarcinoma, four tumors were EGFR-mutant and two were ALK-rearranged, and half of the patients were current or former smokers. Across the cohort, whole-exome sequencing showed a median non-synonymous tumor mutation burden of less than 1.7 mutations per megabase. Clonotypes were tracked across tumor, expanded TIL product and serial blood samples by T cell receptor beta sequencing of tumor and peripheral blood. Here is what the overall study found, with its caveats: The cohort was highly selected, including more treatment-naive, never-smoker and oncogene-addicted patients than is typical, which limits generalizability. The study protocol defined all tumor marker inferences as exploratory. Infused TIL clonotypes partially replaced the baseline peripheral repertoire then decayed over months, with no apparent association between persistence and response.

The sample's time point label, decoded: pre-treatment sample, taken before nivolumab and TIL therapy. Adults with stage 4 NSCLC were enrolled from late 2017 to early 2020 in a dual-center phase I trial. The samples were drawn from an open-label, single-arm phase I trial testing tumor-infiltrating lymphocyte therapy combined with nivolumab in advanced non-small cell lung cancer. Blood mononuclear cells were isolated from EDTA tubes by Ficoll gradient and were snap-frozen as pellets, and DNA was extracted with a Qiagen mini-prep kit. TCR beta CDR3 regions were amplified from genomic DNA by bias-controlled multiplex PCR with the immunoSEQ v3 hsTCRB kit. TCR libraries were sequenced on an Illumina NextSeq 500 to 1.5 million to 2.5 million read pairs for survey level or roughly 4.5-6 million for deep level. The paper's processing steps were these. V, D and J genes were assigned, non-productive sequences were removed, and clonality was reported by immunoSEQ Analyzer software. Repertoires were compared using productive Simpson clonality and Morisita overlap index of productive TRB rearrangements between infused TIL and blood. The absolute count of a clonotype in blood was estimated by multiplying the lymphocyte count by the CD3+ fraction and by the productive frequency of the clone. The table was pulled from immuneACCESS by TCRdb, which kept in-frame rearrangements only. Such tables lose some clones; where checked, under half of the loss comes from unresolved V genes, and the rest has no known cause. D and trimming come from the DNA, and the V and J calls and clone size come from that table. The sample yields about 20,000 clones; 83% were counted once. The ten most abundant clones make up around 2.2% of the sample.

From a lookup of the germline V gene (reference sequence), CDR1 and CDR2 are MNHEY and SMNVEV. The V end gives up 5 bases and the J end 4 bases, leaving 10 bases in the junction not matched to a gene. The cysteine opens and the phenylalanine closes a CDR3 of 17 amino acids. CDR3 DNA is the only sequence kept; it has 51 bases, read in frame from the first base. Regarding this clone: This receptor's antigen is unknown. Base quality data are lacking; no much larger clone is found one base away.

The sequencing here drew on blood, taken at baseline. The receptor comes from a person between 25 and 79 years old with non-small cell lung cancer. The chain was built from TRBV27 and TRBJ2-1, and 11 junction bases match TRBD2. For the CDR3, the sequence is CASSPTSGDDFYNEQFF. The DNA sequence reads TGTGCCAGCAGTCCGACTAGCGGGGACGATTTTTACAATGAGCAGTTCTTC.